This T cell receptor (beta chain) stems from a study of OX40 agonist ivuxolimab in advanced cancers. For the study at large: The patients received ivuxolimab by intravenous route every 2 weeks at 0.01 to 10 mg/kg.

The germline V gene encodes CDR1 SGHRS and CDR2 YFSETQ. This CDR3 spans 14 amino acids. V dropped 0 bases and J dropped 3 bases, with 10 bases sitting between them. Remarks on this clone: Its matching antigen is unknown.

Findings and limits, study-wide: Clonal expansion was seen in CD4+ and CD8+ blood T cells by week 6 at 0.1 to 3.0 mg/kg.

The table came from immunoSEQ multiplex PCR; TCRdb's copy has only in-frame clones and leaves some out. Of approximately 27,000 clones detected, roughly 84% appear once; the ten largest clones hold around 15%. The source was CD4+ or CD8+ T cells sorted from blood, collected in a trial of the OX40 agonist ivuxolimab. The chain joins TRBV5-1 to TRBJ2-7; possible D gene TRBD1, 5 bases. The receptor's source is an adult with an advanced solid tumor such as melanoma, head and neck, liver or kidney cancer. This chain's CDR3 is CASSLGQGVYEQYF. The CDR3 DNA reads TGCGCCAGCAGCTTGGGGCAGGGTGTCTACGAGCAGTACTTC.